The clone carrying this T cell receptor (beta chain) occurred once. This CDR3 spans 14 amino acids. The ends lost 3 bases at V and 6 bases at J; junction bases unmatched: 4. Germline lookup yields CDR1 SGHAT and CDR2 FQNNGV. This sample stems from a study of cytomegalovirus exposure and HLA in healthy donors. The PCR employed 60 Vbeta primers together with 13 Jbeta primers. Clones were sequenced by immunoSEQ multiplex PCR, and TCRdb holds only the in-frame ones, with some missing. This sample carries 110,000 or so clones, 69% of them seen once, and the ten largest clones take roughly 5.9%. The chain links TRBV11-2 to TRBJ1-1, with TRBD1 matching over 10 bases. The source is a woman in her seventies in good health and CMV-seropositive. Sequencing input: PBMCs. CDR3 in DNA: TGTGCCAGCAGCTTGGGACAGGGGCCCCCTGAAGCTTTCTTT. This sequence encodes CASSLGQGPPEAFF.